The present T cell receptor (beta chain) was sequenced within a study of blood T cells in healthy people across ages. A second about 7 to 11 cycle PCR used barcoded and J-beta primers. The authors tagged each cDNA molecule using a template-switch adaptor with 12 random nucleotides. In TCRdb, the 5' RACE reads were re-called with MiXCR into one record per CDR3 protein. The sample lists about 830,000 distinct CDR3 sequences; approximately 59% were seen once. Germline loops: CDR1 SGHNT, CDR2 YYREEE (reference sequence). Deletions cut 4 bases from V and 3 bases from J, with 11 bases between. This CDR3 spans 14 amino acids.

The gene calls are TRBV5-4 and TRBJ2-1, with D perhaps matching TRBD2 (6 bases). Sequenced material: blood. The receptor was isolated from a man under 40 in good health. In DNA form, the CDR3 reads TGTGCCAGCAGCACCGGGACTTTCTACAATGAGCAGTTCTTC. Translation gives CASSTGTFYNEQFF.